This T cell receptor (beta chain) was profiled in a study of blood T cells in healthy people across ages. About the research overall: The template switching approach captured approximately one barcoded beta molecule for every two T cells.

Trimming cost V 5 bases and J 5 bases; bases outside gene matches: 9. Germline values: CDR1 SGHTA, CDR2 FQGNSA. The CDR3 has 15 residues. Alongside a J-beta primer mix, a sample-barcoded 5' primer served in a second PCR lasting roughly 7 to 12 cycles. Sequencing recovered at least 3 million CDR3-containing paired-end reads from each sample. TCRdb ran MiXCR on the 5' RACE reads and lists one entry per CDR3 protein. The sample has around 710,000 distinct CDR3 sequences, about 42% seen once. To note about this clonotype: What it binds is unknown.

Study findings and constraints: Strong correlation existed between TCR beta diversity and naive T cell percentage.

The chain joins TRBV7-2 to TRBJ2-3; TRBD2 aligns across 8 bases. This receptor was taken from a woman aged 55-69 years in good health. The sample consisted of blood. CDR3 sequence: CASSPTGGGGDTQYF. CDR3 in DNA: TGTGCCAGCAGCCCTACGGGGGGGGGAGGAGATACGCAGTATTTT.